Given below is one T cell receptor (beta chain) in context. Its specific antigen is unknown. No base quality information exists; no much larger clone differs at one position. Library preparation was by RACE. Sequencing took place on a NextSeq 500. Library preparation attached unique molecular identifiers to individual cDNA molecules for quantitative, reproducible TCR counting. Processing in the source paper ran as follows. Samples had a median of about 96,000 TCRs, with a range from about 23,224 to 750,000. V, J and CDR3 annotation of the TCR reads was performed with the Decombinator software suite. Every sample was subsampled to the same number of TCRs (28,000) for the PS versus PT1 abundance plots. Expanded TCRs were defined as absent before sensitization and observed at least eight times at the 2-week time point. In-frame beta chains were kept once TCRdb had trimmed the public reads at Q25 with fastp and called clones with MiXCR. Under each unique CDR3 protein, matching rows form one entry showing the most common genes and DNA. These V and J calls derive from TCRdb rather than the authors' analysis. The sample table lists under 90,000 distinct CDR3 sequences, 8.6% of them with a count of one. Approximately 1.5% of the sample lies in the top ten.

The time point label of this sample denotes: healthy volunteer bleed at 6 weeks. Total RNA was isolated from unfractionated whole blood collected in Tempus Blood RNA tubes. As TCR sequencing controls, a few healthy volunteers were used, with blood taken at day 0, 2 weeks and 6 weeks. These data are taken from a study of human T cells and chemical hapten exposure (dated by TCRdb to about 2021). Broadly, across the study: Libraries were combined into a pool for sequencing, and differences in TCR yield between samples came mainly from small differences in library volumes within the pool. In alopecia patients, the study followed how the peripheral blood TCR repertoire changed in vivo over primary and secondary sensitization to diphenylcyclopropenone (DPC), a hapten. Each blood RNA sample was used to sequence both TCR alpha and TCR beta chains. Beyond this particular receptor, the publication reports: The number of TCRs above 1 in 1000 frequency did not change with DPC sensitization; there was no evidence of global repertoire structure alterations. After repeated subsampling, the strength of the expansion versus patch-test correlation and the threshold at which it became significant changed.

CDR1 is given as DFQATT and CDR2 as SNEGSKA, both from the germline V gene (reference sequence). Trimming at the junction amounts to 7 bases on V and 5 bases on J, and the germline ends lie 11 bases apart. The CDR3 measures 11 amino acids from cysteine to phenylalanine. The sequence is cut down to CDR3 DNA, 33 bases in frame from base 1. The sequenced material came from whole blood. Rearrangement joined TRBV20-1 to TRBJ2-5; perhaps TRBD2 is the D gene, with 5 bases matching. The clonotype comes from a male donor in good health. Some clones in this sample may be carry-over from other donors' samples. DNA sequence: TGCAGTGGAGGGAGCGCGGAGACCCAGTACTTC. Its protein is CSGGSAETQYF.